One and the same sample provided the 15 T cell receptor beta chains below, sequenced in a study of response to subunit inactivated influenza vaccine. TCRdb reprocessed the RT-PCR reads via MiXCR and lists one record per CDR3 protein. The sample includes 450,000 to 600,000 distinct CDR3 sequences, 15% to 20% of them seen just once. Sample: CD4+ T cells sorted from PBMCs, taken 23 to 25 months after vaccination. These receptors came from a man aged 50-75 years who received an inactivated influenza vaccine.

The rearrangement links TRBV28 to TRBJ2-7; TRBD2 might be the D (6 bases). Germline CDR1 MDHEN, CDR2 SYDVKM. This CDR3 comprises 15 residues. Trimming removed 4 bases from V and 2 bases from J, with 15 bases in between. CDR3 sequence reads: CASSYPQRATYEQYF. In nucleotides, the CDR3 is TGTGCCAGCAGTTACCCCCAGCGGGCAACCTACGAGCAGTACTTC.

This clonotype occurred a few times. The chain employs TRBV28 and TRBJ1-6; the match to TRBD1 covers 8 bases. The CDR3 spans 14 residues. J gave up 11 bases and V 3 bases, and 6 bases lay outside the gene matches. Germline V gene sequence: CDR1 MDHEN, CDR2 SYDVKM. In nucleotides, the CDR3 is TGTGCCAGCAGTTTGTCAGGGGGCTGGGCACCCCTCCACTTT. Its protein is CASSLSGGWAPLHF.

In its sample, this clonotype was seen a few times. This chain joins TRBV9 and TRBJ1-5, with a possible D match to TRBD1 (5 bases). Trimming left V 0 bases short and J 0 bases short, with 16 bases between. The CDR3 loop spans 18 amino acids. Germline CDR1 and CDR2: SGDLS and YYNGEE. CDR3 in amino acids: CASSVGPGPGYSNQPQHF. CDR3 DNA sequence: TGTGCCAGCAGCGTAGGGCCGGGGCCGGGGTATAGCAATCAGCCCCAGCATTTT. The full variable domain, rest sourced from reference TRBV9 and TRBJ1-5, is DSGVTQTPKHLITATGQRVTLRCSPRSGDLSVYWYQQSLDQGLQFLIQYYNGEERAKGNILERFSAQQFPDLHSELNLSSLELGDSALYFCASSVGPGPGYSNQPQHFGDGTRLSIL.

The V gene is TRBV28, the J gene TRBJ1-6; no definite D call. Trimming removed 2 bases at V and 7 bases at J, with 6 bases between. This CDR3 has 13 residues. Germline V lookup: CDR1 MDHEN, CDR2 SYDVKM. For the CDR3, the DNA is TGTGCCAGCAGTTTACAGATGAATTCACCCCTCCACTTT. It encodes CASSLQMNSPLHF. The full variable domain, completed using reference TRBV28 and TRBJ1-6, is DVKVTQSSRYLVKRTGEKVFLECVQDMDHENMFWYRQDPGLGLRLIYFSYDVKMKEKGDIPEGYSVSREKKERFSLILESASTNQTSMYLCASSLQMNSPLHFGNGTRLTVT.

This clonotype came up many times. The chain joins TRBV29-1 to TRBJ1-1; D remains ambiguous. Germline lookup yields CDR1 SQVTM and CDR2 ANQGSEA. The CDR3 spans 13 residues. V lost 4 bases, J lost 2 bases, and 11 bases lay in between. The CDR3 DNA reads TGCAGCGTTGGGAGATCCCCCAACACTGAAGCTTTCTTT. It codes for CSVGRSPNTEAFF.

Many counts were recorded for this clonotype. The chain links TRBV5-1 to TRBJ1-2, with a possible D match to TRBD1 (5 bases). The CDR3 is 15 amino acids. Germline values: CDR1 SGHRS, CDR2 YFSETQ. Trimming left V 5 bases short and J 2 bases short, with 16 bases between. CDR3 amino acids: CASRDLTGWNYGYTF. The CDR3 bases are TGCGCCAGCAGGGATCTAACAGGTTGGAACTATGGCTACACCTTC.

This chain joins TRBV20-1 and TRBJ2-2; the match to TRBD2 covers 8 bases. Germline CDR1 is DFQATT and CDR2 is SNEGSKA (reference sequence). This CDR3 has 14 amino acids. The ends lost 3 bases at V and 3 bases at J; junction bases unmatched: 3. The CDR3 DNA reads TGCAGTGCTAGCCGGGGGGGGGACACCGGGGAGCTGTTTTTT. Translating it yields CSASRGGDTGELFF.

The rearrangement links TRBV2 to TRBJ2-7; 7 bases match TRBD1. The V gene end was trimmed by 5 bases and the J gene end by 2 bases; junction bases not matched to a gene: 6. This CDR3 contains 14 residues. Germline V lookup: CDR1 SNHLY, CDR2 FYNNEI. CDR3 nucleotides: TGTGCCAGCAGTCAACAGGGGCGGACCTACGAGCAGTACTTC. Translated, it gives CASSQQGRTYEQYF.

This clonotype was seen more than once but under ten times. This sequence joins TRBV24-1 and TRBJ2-3; tentatively, D is TRBD1 or TRBD2 (5 bases each). There are 15 residues in the CDR3. Trimming left V 5 bases short and J 2 bases short, with 13 bases between. Germline V gives CDR1 KGHDR, CDR2 SFDVKD. CDR3 region: CATSAPTGLTDTQYF. The CDR3 DNA follows: TGTGCCACCAGTGCACCCACGGGGCTCACAGATACGCAGTATTTT.

The chain couples TRBV28 to TRBJ2-5; 12 nucleotides line up with TRBD1. There are 16 residues in the CDR3. Germline trimming cut 6 bases from V and 5 bases from J; bases unmatched to any gene: 10. Germline V gene data show CDR1 as MDHEN and CDR2 as SYDVKM. CDR3 in DNA: TGTGCCAGCAGCCCCGGGACAGGGGGCGATTTTGAGACCCAGTACTTC. Amino acids: CASSPGTGGDFETQYF.

The V and J genes are TRBV7-9 and TRBJ2-4; D is unresolved. The ends were cut back, 5 bases at V and 0 bases at J, with 14 bases in the middle. The length of the CDR3 is 16 residues. Germline-derived CDR1 and CDR2 are SEHNR and FQNEAQ (reference sequence). The CDR3 DNA sequence: TGTGCCAGCAGCCCCCCCGGTGAAGTAGCCAAAAACATTCAGTACTTC. It encodes CASSPPGEVAKNIQYF.

The genes are TRBV2 and TRBJ2-3; 15 bases agree with TRBD2. V lost 6 bases, J lost 6 bases, and 4 bases stayed unmatched. Germline V CDR1 and CDR2: SNHLY, FYNNEI. CDR3 length: 15 residues. The CDR3: CASRGTSGGPDTQYF. Written as DNA, the CDR3 is TGTGCCAGCAGGGGGACTAGCGGGGGGCCTGATACGCAGTATTTT.

This clonotype was seen more than once but under ten times. The gene calls are TRBV5-1 and TRBJ2-7; 7 nucleotides line up with TRBD1. Germline V CDR1 and CDR2: SGHRS, YFSETQ. The V segment lost 4 bases and the J segment 0 bases; nucleotides outside the gene matches: 7. CDR3 length: 15 amino acids. This chain's CDR3 is CASSGQEAVSYEQYF. CDR3 in DNA: TGCGCCAGCAGCGGACAGGAGGCCGTCTCCTACGAGCAGTACTTC. Drawing the rest from reference TRBV5-1 and TRBJ2-7, the complete variable domain is KAGVTQTPRYLIKTRGQQVTLSCSPISGHRSVSWYQQTPGQGLQFLFEYFSETQRNKGNFPGRFSGRQFSNSRSEMNVSTLELGDSALYLCASSGQEAVSYEQYFGPGTRLTVT.

J is TRBJ1-2 and V is TRBV28; 8 bases fit TRBD1. Germline loops: CDR1 MDHEN, CDR2 SYDVKM. This CDR3 comprises 13 residues. V lost 7 bases and J lost 4; bases outside the gene matches: 5. The CDR3 is CASTGQAPYGYTF. The DNA for the CDR3 is TGTGCCAGCACGGGACAGGCCCCCTATGGCTACACCTTC.

This chain joins TRBV28 and TRBJ1-5; D gene unclear. Germline V gene lookup returns CDR1 MDHEN and CDR2 SYDVKM. V lost 3 bases and J 0 bases, leaving 6 bases between the germline ends. The CDR3 totals 14 residues. The CDR3 loop is CASSFGNSNQPQHF. CDR3 nucleotides: TGTGCCAGCAGTTTCGGTAATAGCAATCAGCCCCAGCATTTT.